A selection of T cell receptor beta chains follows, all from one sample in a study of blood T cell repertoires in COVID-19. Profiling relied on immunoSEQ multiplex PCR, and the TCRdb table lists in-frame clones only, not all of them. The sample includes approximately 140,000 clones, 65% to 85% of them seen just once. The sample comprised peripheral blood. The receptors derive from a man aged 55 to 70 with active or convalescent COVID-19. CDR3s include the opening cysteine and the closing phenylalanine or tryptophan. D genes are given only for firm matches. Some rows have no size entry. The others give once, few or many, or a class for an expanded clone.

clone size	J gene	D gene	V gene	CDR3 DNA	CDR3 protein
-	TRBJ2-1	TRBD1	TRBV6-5	TGTGCCAGCAGTAAGACAGGGTTTGGGGGTGAGCAGTTCTTC	CASSKTGFGGEQFF
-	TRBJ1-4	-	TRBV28	TGTGCCAGCAGTTCTGTGGGTGGAGATGAAAAACTGTTTTTT	CASSSVGGDEKLFF
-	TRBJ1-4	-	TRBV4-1	TGCGCCAGCAGCCTCAGCGGCCGTATAAATGAAAAACTGTTTTTT	CASSLSGRINEKLFF
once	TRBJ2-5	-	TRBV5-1	TGCGCCAGCAGCTTGGCATTTTCAGGGGCAAGTTTAGAGACCCAGTACTTC	CASSLAFSGASLETQYF
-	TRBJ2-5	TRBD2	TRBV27	TGTGCCAGCAGTTCCCTTAGCGGGAGGGAGACCCAGTACTTC	CASSSLSGRETQYF
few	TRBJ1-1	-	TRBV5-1	TGCGCCAGCAGCTTCCAAGAGGCCACTGAAGCTTTCTTT	CASSFQEATEAFF
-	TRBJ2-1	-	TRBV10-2	TGCGCCAGCAGTGATGACACGAGCTCCTACAATGAGCAGTTCTTC	CASSDDTSSYNEQFF
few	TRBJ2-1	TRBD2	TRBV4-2	TGTGCCAGCAGCCAAGGCCTAGCGGGACCGGGTGAGCAGTTCTTC	CASSQGLAGPGEQFF
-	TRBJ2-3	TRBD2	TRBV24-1	TGTGCCACCAGTGATACCGGGACTAGCGGGAGTTCAACAGATACGCAGTATTTT	CATSDTGTSGSSTDTQYF
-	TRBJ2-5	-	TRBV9	TGTGCCAGCAGCGTAGGAGGGCGCGGTGGACAAGAGACCCAGTACTTC	CASSVGGRGGQETQYF
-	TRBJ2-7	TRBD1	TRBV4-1	TGCGCCAGCAGCGACCGGGACAGGGCGGTGGAGCAGTACTTC	CASSDRDRAVEQYF
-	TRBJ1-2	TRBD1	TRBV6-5	TGTGCCAGCAGTATTAGACAGGGAGAGTATGGCTACACCTTC	CASSIRQGEYGYTF
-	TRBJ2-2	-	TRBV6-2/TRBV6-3	TGTGCCAGCAGTTACTCCCCAGCGTCGAACACCGGGGAGCTGTTTTTT	CASSYSPASNTGELFF
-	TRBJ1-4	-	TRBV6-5	TGTGCCAGCAGTAAACAGTGGGGCGATGAAAAACTGTTTTTT	CASSKQWGDEKLFF
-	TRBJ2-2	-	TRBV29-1	TGCAGCGTGGGGGCCGGAGGATTTAACTCCGGGGAGCTGTTTTTT	CSVGAGGFNSGELFF
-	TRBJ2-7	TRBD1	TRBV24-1	TGTGCCACCAGTGACCCGACAGGGAACGAGCAGTACTTC	CATSDPTGNEQYF
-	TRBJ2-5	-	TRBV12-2	TGTGCAAGTCGCTCCTTTCCCTCCCAGGGGATCCAAGAGACCCAGTACTTC	CASRSFPSQGIQETQYF
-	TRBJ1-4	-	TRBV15	TGTGCCACCAGCCCAGGGTCAACTAATGAAAAACTGTTTTTT	CATSPGSTNEKLFF
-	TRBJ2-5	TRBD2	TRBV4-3	TGCGCCAGCAGCCTTGGACTAGCGGGACAAGAGACCCAGTACTTC	CASSLGLAGQETQYF
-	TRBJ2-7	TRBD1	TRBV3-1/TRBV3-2	TGTGCCAGCAGCCGTACCCGGGACAGCTACGAGCAGTACTTC	CASSRTRDSYEQYF
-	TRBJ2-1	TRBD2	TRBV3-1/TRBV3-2	TGTGCCAGCAGCCAAGGGACGGGACTAGTCCGCCGCAATGAGCAGTTCTTC	CASSQGTGLVRRNEQFF
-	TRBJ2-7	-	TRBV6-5	TGTGCCAGCAGTTACGGAGCGAGAAACTCCTACGAGCAGTACTTC	CASSYGARNSYEQYF
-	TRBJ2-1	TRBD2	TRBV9	TGTGCCAGCAGCGTAGAATGGACTAGCGGTTACAATGAGCAGTTCTTC	CASSVEWTSGYNEQFF
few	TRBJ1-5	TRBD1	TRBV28	TGTGCCAGCAGTTCGTTGACAGGGGGGAATCAGCCCCAGCATTTT	CASSSLTGGNQPQHF
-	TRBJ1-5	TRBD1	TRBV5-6	TGTGCCAGCAGCACCGGGACAGGGGGGGACGGAAATCAGCCCCAGCATTTT	CASSTGTGGDGNQPQHF
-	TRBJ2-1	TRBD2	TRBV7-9	TGTGCCAGCAGCCTCCGACTAGCGGGAGCGACCAATGAGCAGTTCTTC	CASSLRLAGATNEQFF
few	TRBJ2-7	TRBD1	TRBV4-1	TGCGCCAGCAGCCAAGACGGGACAGGGGCCTTCTACGAGCAGTACTTC	CASSQDGTGAFYEQYF
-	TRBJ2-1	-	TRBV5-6	TGTGCCAGCGTCAGACTTCCCAATGAGCAGTTCTTC	CASVRLPNEQFF
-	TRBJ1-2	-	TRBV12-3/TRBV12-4	TGTGCCAGCAGGAGGGAGGCACCCTATGGCTACACCTTC	CASRREAPYGYTF
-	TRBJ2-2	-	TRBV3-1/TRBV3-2	TGTGCCAGCAGCCCAAGCAGGTCGATGAACACCGGGGAGCTGTTTTTT	CASSPSRSMNTGELFF
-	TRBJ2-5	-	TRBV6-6	TGTGCCAGCAGTTACCCCGGACAACGAGAGACCCAGTACTTC	CASSYPGQRETQYF
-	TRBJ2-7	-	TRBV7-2	TGTGCCAGCAGCTTAGTAGGGGACGAGCAGTACTTC	CASSLVGDEQYF
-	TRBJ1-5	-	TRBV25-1	TGTGCCAGCAGTTCCCAGGACGGGACTCCCCAGCATTTT	CASSSQDGTPQHF
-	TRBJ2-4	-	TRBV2	TGTGCCAGCAGGCCTTCAGAAAACATTCAGTACTTC	CASRPSENIQYF
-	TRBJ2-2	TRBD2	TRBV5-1	TGCGCCAGCAGCTTAGCGGGAGGGCAAAACACCGGGGAGCTGTTTTTT	CASSLAGGQNTGELFF
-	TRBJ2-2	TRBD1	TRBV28	TGTGCCAGCAGGTCCCCGGGACAGGGTAACGGGGAGCTGTTTTTT	CASRSPGQGNGELFF
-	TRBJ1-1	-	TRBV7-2	TGTGCCAGCACCCCGGCGGGGGGAGACACTGAAGCTTTCTTT	CASTPAGGDTEAFF
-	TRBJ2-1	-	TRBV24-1	TGTGCCACCAGTGAATGGCTCGACAATGAGCAGTTCTTC	CATSEWLDNEQFF
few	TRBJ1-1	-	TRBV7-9	TGTGCCAGCAGCTTAGGCCGCGGTTCCGAAGCTTTCTTT	CASSLGRGSEAFF
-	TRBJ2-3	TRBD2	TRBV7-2	TGTGCCAGCAGCTCAAACGTAGCGGGAGTGGGAAGTGGTACGCAGTATTTT	CASSSNVAGVGSGTQYF
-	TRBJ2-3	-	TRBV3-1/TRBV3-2	TGTGCCAGCAGCCATCCACATTCTAGCACAGATACGCAGTATTTT	CASSHPHSSTDTQYF
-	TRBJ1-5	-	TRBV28	TGTGCCAGCAGATCCGGAGGTAGCAATCAGCCCCAGCATTTT	CASRSGGSNQPQHF
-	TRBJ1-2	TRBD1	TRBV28	TGTGCCAGCCGGACAGGGCGAGGCTATGGCTACACCTTC	CASRTGRGYGYTF
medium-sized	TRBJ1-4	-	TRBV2	TGTGCCAGCAGTGAATCCCAGGGGATTGAAAAACTGTTTTTT	CASSESQGIEKLFF
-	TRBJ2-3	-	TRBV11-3	TGTGCCAGCAGCCTAGCGAGTAGCACAGATACGCAGTATTTT	CASSLASSTDTQYF
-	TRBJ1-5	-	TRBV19	TGTGCCAGTAGCTACAGGTATAGCAATCAGCCCCAGCATTTT	CASSYRYSNQPQHF
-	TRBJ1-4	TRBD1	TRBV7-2	TGTGCCAGCAGCTTAGCTTCAGGGGGGAATGAAAAACTGTTTTTT	CASSLASGGNEKLFF
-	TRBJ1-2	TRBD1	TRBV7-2	TGTGCCAGCAGCTTCTACGGACAGGGGAACTATGGCTACACCTTC	CASSFYGQGNYGYTF
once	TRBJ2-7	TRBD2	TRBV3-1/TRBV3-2	TGTGCCAACCCAAGCGGGACTAGCATCGAGCAGTACTTC	CANPSGTSIEQYF
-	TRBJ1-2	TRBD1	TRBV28	TGTGCCAGCAGTTCGACAGGGGCGCCCTATGGCTACACCTTC	CASSSTGAPYGYTF
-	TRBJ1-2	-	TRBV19	TGTGCCAGTACCAGGGATCGAGGACTAAACTATGGCTACACCTTC	CASTRDRGLNYGYTF
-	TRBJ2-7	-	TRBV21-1	TGTGCCAGCCAGGGGACAGGGTCCGAGCAGTACTTC	CASQGTGSEQYF
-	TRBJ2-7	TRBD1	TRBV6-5	TGTGCCAGCCTTTCGGGACAGCTCAGGGAGCAGTACTTC	CASLSGQLREQYF